The 6 T cell receptor beta chains in this list originate from one sample, sequenced in a study of blood T cell repertoires in COVID-19. TCRdb's table, derived via immunoSEQ multiplex PCR, lists solely in-frame clones and lacks some. The top ten hold about 6.8% of the sample, which has about 50,000 clones, more than 70% seen once. The sample comprised peripheral blood. These receptors all stem from a man aged 55 to 69 with acute or convalescent COVID-19.

Comments on this clone: The junction departs from germline at one end; a sequencing error may be responsible. The rearrangement uses TRBV2 and TRBJ2-4, with 11 bases matching TRBD2. CDR3 length equals 14 residues. Germline CDR1 SNHLY, CDR2 FYNNEI. The DNA of the CDR3 is TGTGCCAGCAGTGAAGCGGGTAGCGGGAGGGCCGGGCACTTC. Amino acid sequence: CASSEAGSGRAGHF.

The chain carries TRBV19 and TRBJ2-1, with 8 nucleotides matching TRBD2. Trimming removed 6 bases from V and 3 bases from J; junction bases left unmatched: 10. Germline lookup yields CDR1 LNHDA and CDR2 SQIVND (reference sequence). The CDR3 consists of 16 residues. The CDR3 nucleotides read TGTGCCAGTAGGCTGGAGGGGGGACTAGACTACAATGAGCAGTTCTTC. Translation gives CASRLEGGLDYNEQFF.

The V call is TRBV10-3, the J call TRBJ2-3, with TRBD1 matching 8 bases. The V gene end was trimmed by 4 bases and the J gene end by 3 bases; junction bases not matched to a gene: 3. Per germline, CDR1 ENHRY and CDR2 SYGVKD. The length of the CDR3 is 14 residues. The CDR3 bases are TGTGCCATCAGTGGGACAGGGACAACAGATACGCAGTATTTT. This codes for CAISGTGTTDTQYF.

The rearrangement joins TRBV10-1 to TRBJ2-1; 10 nucleotides match TRBD1. CDR1 and CDR2 (germline): WNHNN, SYGVQD (reference sequence). The CDR3 has 16 amino acids. Trimming took 0 bases from V and 5 from J; bases not matched to a gene: 4. CDR3 amino acids: CASSESGQGRNNEQFF. The CDR3, as DNA: TGCGCCAGCAGTGAGTCGGGACAGGGGCGCAACAATGAGCAGTTCTTC.

In its sample, this clone was seen once. The chain uses TRBV10-1 and TRBJ2-6, with 7 bases aligning to TRBD2. Losses at the gene ends were 8 bases for V and 1 base for J; bases not matched to a gene: 5. Per germline, CDR1 WNHNN and CDR2 SYGVQD (reference sequence). CDR3 size: 15 residues. The CDR3 loop is CASSPGGSGANVLTF. CDR3 nucleotide sequence: TGCGCCAGCTCCCCGGGGGGATCTGGGGCCAACGTCCTGACTTTC.

The chain recombines TRBV19 with TRBJ2-3; 7 positions agree with TRBD2. Per the germline V gene, CDR1 is LNHDA and CDR2 is SQIVND (reference sequence). V was clipped by 5 bases and J by 1 base; unmatched bases: 6. The CDR3 spans 15 residues. The CDR3 nucleotides are TGTGCCAGTAGTGCACAGCGGGGAGGCACAGATACGCAGTATTTT. This codes for CASSAQRGGTDTQYF.